Given below is one TCR beta chain in context. The antigen is not known. This sample is drawn from a study of cytomegalovirus exposure and HLA in healthy donors. Whole-study results and caveats: Confirmation was obtained in vitro that a few CMV-associated chains are specific for CMV antigens.

Some clones are missing from TCRdb's copy, which holds only in-frame ones; the method was immunoSEQ multiplex PCR. The sample lists roughly 130,000 clones, roughly 86% occurring once. The CDR3 contains 15 residues. Germline V gene data show CDR1 as KGHSH and CDR2 as LQKENI. Between the trimmed V and J ends, which lost 3 bases and 3 bases, there was a span of 14 bases. This chain links TRBV18 with TRBJ1-2; D may be TRBD1 (6 bases). This receptor was identified in a woman aged 30 to 39 in good health and CMV-seronegative. The sequenced sample was PBMCs. The CDR3 protein is CASSPSTGIDYGYTF. The CDR3 nucleotides are TGTGCCAGCTCACCTTCAACAGGGATCGACTATGGCTACACCTTC. The whole variable domain, remainder taken from reference TRBV18 and TRBJ1-2, is NAGVMQNPRHLVRRRGQEARLRCSPMKGHSHVYWYRQLPEEGLKFMVYLQKENIIDESGMPKERFSAEFPKEGPSILRIQQVVRGDSAAYFCASSPSTGIDYGYTFGSGTRLTVV.